These 20 T cell receptor beta chains share one sample of origin, sequenced in a study of blood T cells in healthy people across ages. Sample-barcoded 5' priming and a J-beta primer mix drove a second PCR of roughly 7 to 11 cycles. Each CDR3 protein is one row after TCRdb ran MiXCR on the 5' RACE reads. The sample contains some 1.4 million distinct CDR3 sequences, 35% to 45% of which appear only once. Sequencing was performed on blood. Receptor source: a woman aged 18-35 years in good health.

This chain connects TRBV20-1 to TRBJ1-1; 8 bases fit TRBD1. Trimming cost V 1 base and J 0 bases; bases outside gene matches: 7. In germline, CDR1 is DFQATT, CDR2 SNEGSKA (reference sequence). The CDR3 runs to 16 residues. The CDR3 DNA reads as TGCAGTGCTAGAGTCGGGGCAGGGGGCCTGAACACTGAAGCTTTCTTT. Translated, it gives CSARVGAGGLNTEAFF.

The table lists this clonotype with many counts. The CDR3 region is CASSRDPSTDTQYF. The CDR3 bases are TGTGCCAGCAGCCGTGACCCGTCCACAGATACGCAGTATTTT. The genes are TRBV12-3 or TRBV12-4 and TRBJ2-3; D uncertain. The CDR3 consists of 14 residues. The germline V and J ends were trimmed by 6 bases and 2 bases, with 12 bases remaining between them.

The chain couples TRBV5-1 to TRBJ2-1; TRBD1 aligns across 9 bases. CDR3 size: 13 residues. CDR1 and CDR2 (germline): SGHRS, YFSETQ. Trimming took 5 bases from V and 7 from J; bases not matched to a gene: 4. CDR3 in DNA: TGCGCCAGCAGACTTGACAGGGGGAATGAGCAGTTCTTC. It translates to CASRLDRGNEQFF.

The table lists this clonotype with a few counts. The chain recombines TRBV4-2 with TRBJ2-3; tentatively, D is TRBD2 (6 bases). Germline CDR1 is LGHNA and CDR2 is YNFKEQ. There are 16 residues in the CDR3. Trimming cost V 4 bases and J 4 bases, with 18 bases left between them. The CDR3 DNA follows: TGTGCCAGCAGCCTGACTTCCGTTGGCGGGGCAGATACGCAGTATTTT. Amino acids: CASSLTSVGGADTQYF.

In the case of this clonotype: A read error may account for a junction end that differs from germline. The gene calls are TRBV20-1 and TRBJ2-5; weak D call: TRBD1 (5 bases). This CDR3 is 12 amino acids long. Germline CDR1 and CDR2: DFQATT and SNEGSKA (reference sequence). The CDR3 coding sequence is TGCAGTGCTAGAATGGACAAAGAGACCCGGTACTTC. Protein sequence: CSARMDKETRYF.

V and J are TRBV12-5 and TRBJ2-7; 7 bases fit TRBD1. The germline CDR1 and CDR2 sequences are LGHNT and FRNRAP. Unmatched junction bases numbered 12, after V lost 1 base and J lost 3 bases. The CDR3 is 17 residues long. The CDR3, as DNA: TGTGCTAGTGGTTTGGGACTTTCGGACAGGACCGACTACGAGCAGTACTTC. It is translated as CASGLGLSDRTDYEQYF.

This clonotype was picked up a small number of times. The V and J genes are TRBV7-9 and TRBJ2-3; the match to TRBD2 covers 10 bases. Germline V lookup: CDR1 SEHNR, CDR2 FQNEAQ (reference sequence). V was pared by 5 bases and J by 2 bases, with 7 bases of the junction left unmatched. The CDR3 runs to 16 residues. DNA of the CDR3: TGTGCCAGCAGCAGTCTTACTAGCGGGGACACAGATACGCAGTATTTT. As protein: CASSSLTSGDTDTQYF.

V is TRBV20-1 and J is TRBJ2-4, with D perhaps TRBD1 or TRBD2 (5 bases each). The germline V gene encodes CDR1 DFQATT and CDR2 SNEGSKA (reference sequence). CDR3 size: 13 residues. As DNA, the CDR3 is TGCGGTGTTTTGGGGGAGTCCAAAAACATTCAGTACTTC. The encoded protein is CGVLGESKNIQYF.

This clonotype was detected a few times. CDR3 sequence: CASSSSPTGRANNEQFF. DNA for the CDR3: TGTGCCAGCAGTTCTTCTCCCACAGGTCGTGCTAACAATGAGCAGTTCTTC. V and J are TRBV28 and TRBJ2-1, with D tentatively TRBD1 (5 bases). This CDR3 has 17 amino acids. Per germline, CDR1 MDHEN and CDR2 SYDVKM. V lost 4 bases and J lost 5, with 21 bases in between.

The chain recombines TRBV7-8 with TRBJ1-1, with D perhaps TRBD1 (6 bases). This CDR3 contains 15 residues. In germline, CDR1 is SGHVS, CDR2 FQNEAQ. V gave up 5 bases and J gave up 2 bases, with 15 bases separating them. The CDR3 DNA sequence: TGTGCCAGCAGCCCAATCGCAGGGGCCAACACTGAAGCTTTCTTT. Protein sequence: CASSPIAGANTEAFF.

The rearrangement links TRBV20-1 to TRBJ2-1, with 10 bases lining up with TRBD2. Trimming removed 2 bases from V and 1 base from J; junction bases left unmatched: 11. This CDR3 has 18 residues. Germline V CDR1 and CDR2: DFQATT, SNEGSKA (reference sequence). As DNA, the CDR3 is TGCAGTGCTAGATCCTCGGTGGGGGGACTAGCGTCCTACAATGAGCAGTTCTTC. It is translated as CSARSSVGGLASYNEQFF.

Notes on this clonotype: The junction departs from the called germline gene at one end, perhaps through a read error. This chain connects TRBV29-1 to TRBJ1-1; a weak D match, TRBD1 (6 bases). Per germline, CDR1 SQVTM and CDR2 ANQGSEA. The CDR3 runs 12 residues. The CDR3 DNA reads as TGCGGCGTTGAATGGGGGGCGAGGGTAGCTTTCTTT. Its protein product is CGVEWGARVAFF.

This clonotype was counted a few times. The J gene is TRBJ2-1, the V gene TRBV20-1, with D uncertain. This CDR3 region has 16 residues. V was shortened by 6 bases and J by 0 bases, with 18 bases between the two germline ends. CDR1 DFQATT and CDR2 SNEGSKA come from the germline V gene (reference sequence). The CDR3 region has the DNA TGCAGTGCGGAACTATTTACCTTTAGCTCCTACAATGAGCAGTTCTTC. It specifies CSAELFTFSSYNEQFF.

This rearrangement joins TRBV14 to TRBJ1-4; D gene uncertain. Trimming removed 3 bases at V and 4 bases at J, with 6 bases between. The CDR3 is 13 amino acids. Germline CDR1 SGHDN, CDR2 FVKESK. The DNA for the CDR3 is TGTGCCAGCAGCCAGGGGATTAATGAAAAACTGTTTTTT. Translation: CASSQGINEKLFF.

This clonotype was counted between two and nine times. J is TRBJ1-2 and V is TRBV24-1, with D maybe TRBD1 (6 bases). The germline V gene has CDR1 KGHDR and CDR2 SFDVKD. CDR3 length equals 12 residues. V was cut by 3 bases and J by 8 bases, with 9 bases left in between. The CDR3 loop reads CATSDRGGGYTF. The CDR3 coding sequence is TGTGCCACCAGTGATCGGGGGGGCGGCTACACCTTC.

This chain links TRBV10-3 with TRBJ1-1, with TRBD1 matching 8 bases. Germline V gene data show CDR1 as ENHRY and CDR2 as SYGVKD. The CDR3 is made up of 15 amino acids. V was clipped by 4 bases and J by 1 base; unmatched bases: 5. The CDR3 loop reads CAISGTGTPNTEAFF. The CDR3 nucleotides read TGTGCCATCAGTGGGACAGGGACACCGAACACTGAAGCTTTCTTT.

The V gene is TRBV6-5, the J gene TRBJ2-3, with 11 bases matching TRBD2. Germline CDR1 and CDR2: MNHEY and SVGAGI. With V trimmed by 0 bases and J by 0 bases, 5 bases remained unmatched. There are 18 residues in the CDR3. The CDR3 region is CASSYSPGLAVSTDTQYF. The CDR3 DNA reads as TGTGCCAGCAGTTACTCCCCGGGACTAGCGGTGAGCACAGATACGCAGTATTTT.

This clonotype has just a few counts. CDR3 sequence: CAKKRGPRTKEQFF. The CDR3 DNA follows: TGTGCCAAAAAACGGGGCCCCCGTACGAAGGAGCAGTTCTTC. This rearrangement joins TRBV5-6 to TRBJ2-1; D may be TRBD1 or TRBD2 (5 bases each). Germline V lookup: CDR1 SGHDT, CDR2 YYEEEE. The CDR3 extends over 14 amino acids. V shed 9 bases and J shed 10 bases, with 23 bases lying between them.

J is TRBJ2-1 and V is TRBV2; no reliable D call. The length of the CDR3 is 10 residues. Trimming took 6 bases from V and 9 from J, leaving 6 bases between them. Per germline, CDR1 SNHLY and CDR2 FYNNEI. The CDR3 sequence is CASSISEQFF. DNA of the CDR3: TGTGCCAGCAGCATAAGTGAGCAGTTCTTC.

This clonotype showed up just a few times. The chain has TRBV29-1 and TRBJ2-7; no clear D gene. The CDR3 totals 14 residues. Trimming took off 5 bases at V and 2 bases at J, with 16 bases between the two ends. CDR1 is SQVTM and CDR2 is ANQGSEA in the germline V gene. The chain's CDR3 is CSVRSFENTYEQYF. DNA of the CDR3: TGCAGCGTTAGAAGTTTCGAAAACACCTACGAGCAGTACTTC.